Given below is one T cell receptor (beta chain) in context. Its antigen is not identified. The germline gives CDR1 LNHDA, CDR2 SQIVND (reference sequence). The length of the CDR3 is 15 residues. V shed 8 bases and J 2 bases; nucleotides not matched to a gene: 8. The sample comes from a study of cytomegalovirus exposure and HLA in healthy donors. Study results and caveats: The authors considered a cluster of highly shared sequence variants likely to be a sequencing artifact. Upon later analysis, HLA-associated TCR beta chains proved more clonally expanded than other, equally common chains.

PCR primers comprised 60 Vbeta and 13 Jbeta primers. The method was immunoSEQ multiplex PCR; TCRdb's version includes in-frame clones alone and lacks a portion of them. The sample records approximately 110,000 clones, 70% to 80% being singletons. The sample consisted of PBMCs. The origin of this receptor is a man aged 45 to 65 in good health and CMV-seropositive. The rearrangement links TRBV19 to TRBJ2-5, with 10 bases fitting TRBD1. The CDR3 reads CASSRTGGGQETQYF. CDR3 sequence (DNA): TGTGCCAGTTCCCGGACAGGGGGTGGACAAGAGACCCAGTACTTC.